The T cell receptor beta chain described here comes from a study of cytomegalovirus exposure and HLA in healthy donors. Study-wide findings and caveats: Analyses of presence/absence relied on an assumption of roughly uniform sequencing depth across donors. One variant, a missense change in DCLRE1C, was linked in a later analysis to TCR beta V- and J-gene trimming. Apart from CMV serostatus, no immune exposure information was available. Exclusion as indistinguishable affected some V segments, including TRBV6-2 and TRBV6-3.

This clone showed up just once. Its target is unknown. The PCR contained 60 Vbeta and 13 Jbeta primers. TCRdb's copy holds only in-frame clones and misses some; the assay was immunoSEQ multiplex PCR. The profile covers 150,000 to 200,000 clones, with around 78% appearing a single time and just over 2% taken by the ten largest. Trimming at V came to 7 bases and at J to 2 bases, leaving 1 base not matched to a gene. The germline CDR1 and CDR2 sequences are MDHEN and SYDVKM. The CDR3 has 13 amino acids. The sequenced sample consisted of PBMCs. This sequence originates from a woman aged 30 to 39 in good health and CMV-seropositive. The rearrangement joins TRBV28 to TRBJ2-5; 10 nucleotides line up with TRBD1. The CDR3 loop is CASKGQGQETQYF. CDR3 in DNA: TGTGCCAGCAAGGGACAGGGGCAAGAGACCCAGTACTTC.